One and the same sample provided the 20 T cell receptor beta chains below, sequenced in a study of cytomegalovirus exposure and HLA in healthy donors. Use of 60 Vbeta and 13 Jbeta primers characterized the PCR. The protocol was immunoSEQ multiplex PCR, while the TCRdb copy is restricted to in-frame clones and leaves out a portion. The data show some 140,000 clones, around 9% seen once. Source material: PBMCs. These receptors originate from a woman aged 40 to 50 in good health and CMV-seropositive.

In this sample, this clone turned up a few times. The chain links TRBV4-1 to TRBJ1-1, with TRBD1 as a possible D gene (5 bases). The CDR3 contains 16 residues. The V gene's germline CDR1 is MGHRA and CDR2 YSYEKL. V lost 3 bases and J lost 3, with 17 bases in between. In nucleotides, the CDR3 is TGCGCCAGCAGCCAGGGGAAGGGGCTTGGGGACACTGAAGCTTTCTTT. The encoded protein is CASSQGKGLGDTEAFF.

The gene calls are TRBV6-1 and TRBJ2-7; 11 bases fit TRBD2. CDR1 and CDR2 (germline): MNHNS, SASEGT. V dropped 5 bases and J dropped 4; count of bases not matched to a gene: 7. The CDR3 covers 15 residues. The DNA for the CDR3 is TGTGCCAGCAGTTTTGGGTTAGCGGGGGGGTACGAGCAGTACTTC. The encoded protein is CASSFGLAGGYEQYF.

This clone has only a few counts. V usage is TRBV4-1 and J usage is TRBJ1-4, with 8 bases matching TRBD1. This CDR3 is built from 16 residues. Germline V gene sequence: CDR1 MGHRA, CDR2 YSYEKL. J gave up 7 bases and V 4 bases, and 11 bases lay outside the gene matches. The CDR3 loop is CASSPKAQGAGEKLFF. For the CDR3, the DNA is TGCGCCAGCAGCCCCAAAGCCCAGGGGGCTGGTGAAAAACTGTTTTTT.

This clone was seen a handful of times. The chain links TRBV5-8 to TRBJ2-5, with 10 positions matching TRBD2. This CDR3 is 17 amino acids long. Looked up from germline, CDR1 is SGHTS and CDR2 is YDEGEE. The V gene end was trimmed by 2 bases and the J gene end by 5 bases; junction bases not matched to a gene: 12. The CDR3 spells CASSFFVAGTSEETQYF. In DNA form, the CDR3 reads TGTGCCAGCAGCTTCTTCGTGGCCGGGACTAGCGAGGAGACCCAGTACTTC.

This chain uses TRBV5-1 with TRBJ1-4, with D hard to call. Trimming left V 0 bases short and J 6 bases short, with 6 bases between. This CDR3 spans 13 amino acids. Germline values: CDR1 SGHRS, CDR2 YFSETQ. DNA of the CDR3: TGCGCCAGCAGCTTGGCGGGAGATGAAAAACTGTTTTTT. Protein product: CASSLAGDEKLFF.

The chain recombines TRBV19 with TRBJ2-2, with 7 positions matching TRBD1. The CDR3 length is 16 residues. The germline V gene has CDR1 LNHDA and CDR2 SQIVND (reference sequence). V lost 6 bases and J lost 0; bases outside the gene matches: 7. CDR3 coding DNA: TGTGCCAGTAGGGGACAGCCCCCTGCGAACACCGGGGAGCTGTTTTTT. Translation gives CASRGQPPANTGELFF.

The chain employs TRBV19 and TRBJ2-3, with TRBD2 matching 9 bases. The CDR3 loop spans 16 amino acids. V lost 5 bases, J lost 0 bases, and 6 bases stayed unmatched. Germline V gene data show CDR1 as LNHDA and CDR2 as SQIVND (reference sequence). This CDR3 reads CASSSIAGVSTDTQYF. CDR3 nucleotides: TGTGCCAGTAGTTCAATAGCGGGGGTAAGCACAGATACGCAGTATTTT.

This clone appeared a few times. CDR3 sequence reads: CASSLELAGITDTQYF. As DNA, the CDR3 is TGTGCCAGCAGCTTGGAACTAGCGGGCATCACAGATACGCAGTATTTT. The chain has TRBV5-6 and TRBJ2-3; 9 nucleotides align to TRBD2. Germline trimming cut 0 bases from V and 2 bases from J; bases unmatched to any gene: 4. CDR3 length: 16 residues. The germline V gene encodes CDR1 SGHDT and CDR2 YYEEEE.

This clone occurred a few times. This chain uses TRBV5-1 with TRBJ2-5, with D maybe TRBD1 (6 bases). With 0 bases removed from V and 1 base from J, the gap between germline ends came to 13 bases. The CDR3 runs to 16 residues. Germline CDR1 SGHRS, CDR2 YFSETQ. In nucleotides, the CDR3 is TGCGCCAGCAGCTTGGCCGGGACAAACTTCCAAGAGACCCAGTACTTC. Protein: CASSLAGTNFQETQYF.

This clone was recorded a few times. The genes are TRBV2 and TRBJ1-1, with D hard to call. The CDR3 extends over 16 amino acids. CDR1 and CDR2 from the germline V gene are SNHLY and FYNNEI. V was pared by 4 bases and J by 1 base, with 16 bases between. The CDR3 here is CASSGYRAGSNTEAFF. The CDR3 DNA reads TGTGCCAGCAGTGGGTATCGAGCAGGATCGAACACTGAAGCTTTCTTT.

The V and J genes are TRBV6-6 and TRBJ1-1, with 7 bases matching TRBD1. From germline, CDR1 is MNHNY and CDR2 SVGAGI (reference sequence). V trimming: 5 bases; J trimming: 0 bases; junction bases outside the gene matches: 3. The CDR3 length is 14 residues. The CDR3 DNA is TGTGCCAGCAGTCCTCAGGGGGTGAACACTGAAGCTTTCTTT. It encodes CASSPQGVNTEAFF.

This clone was seen a few times. The chain employs TRBV12-1 and TRBJ2-1; TRBD1 reflects the table's D call only, with no check against the DNA. TRBV12-1 is reported as a pseudogene. The CDR3 loop spans 17 amino acids. In DNA, the CDR3 is TGTGCCAGCAGCTCCGGGACAGGGGGGAAACCCGGGAATGAGCAGTTCTTC. Its protein product is CASSSGTGGKPGNEQFF.

V is TRBV19 and J is TRBJ1-1, with 8 positions matching TRBD1. Germline-derived CDR1 and CDR2 are LNHDA and SQIVND (reference sequence). Unmatched junction bases numbered 6, after V lost 5 bases and J lost 7 bases. The CDR3 runs 13 residues. CDR3 protein: CASSDRGWDEAFF. DNA of the CDR3: TGTGCCAGTAGTGACAGGGGATGGGATGAAGCTTTCTTT. Filled out from reference TRBV19 and TRBJ1-1, the complete variable domain reads DGGITQSPKYLFRKEGQNVTLSCEQNLNHDAMYWYRQDPGQGLRLIYYSQIVNDFQKGDIAEGYSVSREKKESFPLTVTSAQKNPTAFYLCASSDRGWDEAFFGQGTRLTVV.

There are a few counts of this clone. V and J are TRBV10-3 and TRBJ1-6; 9 nucleotides match TRBD1. The CDR3 is 15 residues long. The germline gives CDR1 ENHRY, CDR2 SYGVKD. Trimming removed 2 bases from V and 6 bases from J; junction bases left unmatched: 2. In DNA, the CDR3 is TGTGCCATCAGTGAGCGACAGGGGGGTAATTCACCCCTCCACTTT. Translated: CAISERQGGNSPLHF.

The chain has TRBV10-2 and TRBJ1-1, with 9 positions matching TRBD1. The CDR3 totals 16 residues. The germline CDR1 and CDR2 sequences are WSHSY and SAAADI. V gave up 0 bases and J gave up 6 bases; unmatched junction bases: 8. The CDR3 region has the DNA TGCGCCAGCAGTGAGTCGTTTTGGGGACAGGGATCTGAAGCTTTCTTT. This encodes CASSESFWGQGSEAFF.

The CDR3 protein is CASGSGGAGTDTQYF. CDR3 in DNA: TGCGCCAGCGGTAGCGGGGGGGCCGGCACAGATACGCAGTATTTT. The chain is built from TRBV5-1 and TRBJ2-3, with 11 bases fitting TRBD2. Trimming took 7 bases from V and 1 from J; bases not matched to a gene: 5. From germline, CDR1 is SGHRS and CDR2 YFSETQ. The CDR3 runs 15 residues.

This clone was observed a few times. CDR3 sequence reads: CASSDGYQETQYF. Written as DNA, the CDR3 is TGTGCCAGCAGTGACGGGTACCAAGAGACCCAGTACTTC. The chain combines TRBV2 with TRBJ2-5; no firm D call. This CDR3 contains 13 residues. Trimming took off 3 bases at V and 0 bases at J, with 5 bases between the two ends. Per germline, CDR1 SNHLY and CDR2 FYNNEI.

This clone was found a few times. This sequence joins TRBV2 and TRBJ1-2, with TRBD1 matching 7 bases. V shed 6 bases and J 4 bases; nucleotides not matched to a gene: 2. The CDR3 runs 12 residues. Germline CDR1 is SNHLY and CDR2 is FYNNEI. The CDR3 loop reads CASSAGGYGYTF. The CDR3 DNA sequence: TGTGCCAGCAGCGCAGGGGGCTATGGCTACACCTTC.

CDR3 nucleotide sequence: TGCGCCAGCAGCCAGGTTACAGGGGGAGCCATTCAGTACTTC. Translation gives CASSQVTGGAIQYF. The genes are TRBV4-3 and TRBJ2-4; 8 bases are shared with TRBD1. V shed 3 bases and J 9 bases; nucleotides not matched to a gene: 7. The CDR3 runs to 14 residues. Germline CDR1 and CDR2: LGHNA and YSLEER.

The V gene is TRBV7-2, the J gene TRBJ2-3; the match to TRBD1 covers 7 bases. The germline gives CDR1 SGHTA, CDR2 FQGNSA. This CDR3 has 14 amino acids. Trimming at V came to 8 bases and at J to 1 base, leaving 6 bases not matched to a gene. Written as DNA, the CDR3 is TGTGCCAGCCGAAAAGGGGGCGGCACAGATACGCAGTATTTT. Amino acid sequence: CASRKGGGTDTQYF.